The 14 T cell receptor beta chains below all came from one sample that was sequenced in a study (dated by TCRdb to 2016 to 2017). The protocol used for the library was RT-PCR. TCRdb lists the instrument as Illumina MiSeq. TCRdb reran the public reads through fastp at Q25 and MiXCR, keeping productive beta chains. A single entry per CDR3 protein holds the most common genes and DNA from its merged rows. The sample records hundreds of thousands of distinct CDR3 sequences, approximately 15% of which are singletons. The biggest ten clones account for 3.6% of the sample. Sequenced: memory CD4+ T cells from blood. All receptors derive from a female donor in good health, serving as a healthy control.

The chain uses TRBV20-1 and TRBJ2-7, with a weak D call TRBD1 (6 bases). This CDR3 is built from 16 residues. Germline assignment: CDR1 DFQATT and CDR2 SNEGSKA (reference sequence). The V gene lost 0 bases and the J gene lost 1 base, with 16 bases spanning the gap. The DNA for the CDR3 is TGCAGTGCTAGAGATTTTAACAGGGCAACTTCCTACGAGCAGTACTTC. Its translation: CSARDFNRATSYEQYF.

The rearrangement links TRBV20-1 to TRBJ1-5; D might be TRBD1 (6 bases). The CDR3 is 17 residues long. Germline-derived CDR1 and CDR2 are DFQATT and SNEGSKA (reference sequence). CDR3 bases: TGCAGCCCAAAACCCGGTGGGGCAGGGGTCGCCAATCAGCCCCAGCATTTT. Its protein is CSPKPGGAGVANQPQHF.

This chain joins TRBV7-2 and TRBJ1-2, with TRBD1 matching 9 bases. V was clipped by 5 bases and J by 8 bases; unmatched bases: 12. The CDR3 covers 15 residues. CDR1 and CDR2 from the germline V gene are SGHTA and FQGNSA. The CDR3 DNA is TGTGCCAGCAGCCCCGGGACAGGGCTCATAGGCGGCTACACCTTC. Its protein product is CASSPGTGLIGGYTF.

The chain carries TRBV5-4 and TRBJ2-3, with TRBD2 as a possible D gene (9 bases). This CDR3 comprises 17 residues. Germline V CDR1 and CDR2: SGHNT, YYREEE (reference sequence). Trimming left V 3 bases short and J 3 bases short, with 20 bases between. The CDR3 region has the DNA TGTGCCAGCAGCTGGACTCAGGGGGCGGGGGGGACAGATACGCAGTATTTT. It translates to CASSWTQGAGGTDTQYF.

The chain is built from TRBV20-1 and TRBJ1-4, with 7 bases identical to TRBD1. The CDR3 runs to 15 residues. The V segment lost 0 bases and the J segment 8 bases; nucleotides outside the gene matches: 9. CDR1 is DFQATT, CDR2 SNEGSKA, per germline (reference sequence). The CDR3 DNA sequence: TGCAGTGCTAGAGATCTGAGAAGCAGGGGGGAAAAACTGTTTTTT. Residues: CSARDLRSRGEKLFF.

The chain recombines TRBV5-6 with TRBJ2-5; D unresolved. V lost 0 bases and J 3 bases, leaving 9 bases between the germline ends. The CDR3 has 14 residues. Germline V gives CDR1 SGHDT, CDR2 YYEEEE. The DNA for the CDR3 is TGTGCCAGCAGCTTGGACTCTACTGAAGAGACCCAGTACTTC. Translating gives CASSLDSTEETQYF.

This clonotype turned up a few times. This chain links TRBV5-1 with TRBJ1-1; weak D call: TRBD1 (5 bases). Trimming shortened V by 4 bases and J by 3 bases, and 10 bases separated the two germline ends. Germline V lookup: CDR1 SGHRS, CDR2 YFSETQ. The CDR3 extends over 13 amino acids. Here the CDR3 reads CASSPSGYTEAFF. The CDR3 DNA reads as TGCGCCAGCAGCCCCTCAGGGTACACTGAAGCTTTCTTT.

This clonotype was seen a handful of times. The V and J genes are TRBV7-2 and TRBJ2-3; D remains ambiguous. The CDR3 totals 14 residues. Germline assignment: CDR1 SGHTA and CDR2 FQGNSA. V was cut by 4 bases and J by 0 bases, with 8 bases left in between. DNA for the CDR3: TGTGCCAGCAGCTCGTTTTATAGCACAGATACGCAGTATTTT. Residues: CASSSFYSTDTQYF.

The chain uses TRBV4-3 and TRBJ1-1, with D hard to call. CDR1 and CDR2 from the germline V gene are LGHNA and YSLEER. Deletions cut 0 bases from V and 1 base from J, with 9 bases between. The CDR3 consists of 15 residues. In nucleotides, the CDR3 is TGCGCCAGCAGCCAAGACGGGTTCTCGAACACTGAAGCTTTCTTT. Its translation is CASSQDGFSNTEAFF.

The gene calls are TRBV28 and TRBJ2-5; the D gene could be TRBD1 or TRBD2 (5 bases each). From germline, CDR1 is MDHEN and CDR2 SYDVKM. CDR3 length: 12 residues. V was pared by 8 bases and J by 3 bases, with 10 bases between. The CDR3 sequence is CASGTWEETQYF. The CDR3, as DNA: TGTGCCAGCGGGACGTGGGAAGAGACCCAGTACTTC.

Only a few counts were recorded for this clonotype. CDR3 loop: CASNKGGQETQYF. The CDR3 DNA is TGTGCCAGCAATAAGGGGGGTCAAGAGACCCAGTACTTC. The genes are TRBV28 and TRBJ2-5; either TRBD1 or TRBD2 may supply D (6 bases each). The germline V gene has CDR1 MDHEN and CDR2 SYDVKM. The V end was cut by 7 bases, the J end by 2 bases, with 11 bases between. This CDR3 contains 13 residues.

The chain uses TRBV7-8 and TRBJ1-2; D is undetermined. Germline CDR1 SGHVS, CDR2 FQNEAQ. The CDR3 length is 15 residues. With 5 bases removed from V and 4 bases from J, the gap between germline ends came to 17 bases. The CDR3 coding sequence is TGTGCCAGCAGCCAAACACCGGACTCCTCCTATGGCTACACCTTC. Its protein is CASSQTPDSSYGYTF.

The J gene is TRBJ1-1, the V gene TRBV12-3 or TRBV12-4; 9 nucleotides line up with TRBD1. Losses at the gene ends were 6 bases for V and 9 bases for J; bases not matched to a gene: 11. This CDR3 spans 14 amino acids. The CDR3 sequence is CASRSRDRAFQAFF. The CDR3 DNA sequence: TGTGCCAGCAGATCCCGGGACAGGGCGTTTCAAGCTTTCTTT.

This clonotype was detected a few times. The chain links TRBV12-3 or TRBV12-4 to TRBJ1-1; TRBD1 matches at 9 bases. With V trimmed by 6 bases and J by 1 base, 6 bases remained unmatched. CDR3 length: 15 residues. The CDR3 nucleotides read TGTGCCAGCAGCCCTAGGACAGGGGCGAACACTGAAGCTTTCTTT. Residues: CASSPRTGANTEAFF.